Following are 30 T cell receptor beta chains from one sample sequenced in a study of blood T cells in healthy people across ages. Next came a second PCR, run for about 6 to 11 cycles, which used a sample-barcoded 5' primer along with a J-beta primer mix. From the 5' RACE reads, TCRdb called clonotypes with MiXCR, one entry per CDR3 protein. The sample carries around 1,500,000 distinct CDR3 sequences, 40% to 50% recorded once. Sample: blood. The receptors shown here come from a woman aged 18-29 years in good health.

The J gene is TRBJ2-2, the V gene TRBV10-3, with D possibly called TRBD1 or TRBD2 (5 bases each). The germline CDR1 and CDR2 sequences are ENHRY and SYGVKD. V shed 3 bases and J shed 4 bases, with 9 bases lying between them. The CDR3 is made up of 14 amino acids. The CDR3 here is CAISDRDLTGELFF. The CDR3 nucleotides are TGTGCCATCAGTGACCGGGACCTCACCGGGGAGCTGTTTTTT.

The chain couples TRBV10-3 to TRBJ1-6; no clear D. Looked up from germline, CDR1 is ENHRY and CDR2 is SYGVKD. V was cut by 7 bases and J by 6 bases, with 13 bases left in between. The CDR3 is 14 amino acids. The CDR3 coding sequence is TGTGCCATCACCGAAGACACGATTAATTCACCCCTCCACTTT. Residues: CAITEDTINSPLHF.

The CDR3 DNA reads as TGTGCCAGCAGCTTAACCCCAACAGGGCGAAATTCACCCCTCCACTTT. Amino acids: CASSLTPTGRNSPLHF. The genes are TRBV7-3 and TRBJ1-6, with TRBD1 as a possible D gene (6 bases). The CDR3 is 16 residues long. The germline CDR1 and CDR2 sequences are SGHTA and FQGTGA. Trimming removed 0 bases from V and 7 bases from J, with 13 bases in between.

The V call is TRBV2, the J call TRBJ1-1; 8 bases agree with TRBD1. Germline-derived CDR1 and CDR2 are SNHLY and FYNNEI. CDR3 length equals 13 residues. V trimming: 6 bases; J trimming: 4 bases; junction bases outside the gene matches: 4. CDR3 sequence (DNA): TGTGCCAGCAGGGGACAGGCCACCACTGAAGCTTTCTTT. Encoded protein: CASRGQATTEAFF. Full variable domain (missing parts from reference TRBV2 and TRBJ1-1): EPEVTQTPSHQVTQMGQEVILRCVPISNHLYFYWYRQILGQKVEFLVSFYNNEISEKSEIFDDQFSVERPDGSNFTLKIRSTKLEDSAMYFCASRGQATTEAFFGQGTRLTVV.

The V gene is TRBV29-1, the J gene TRBJ1-1; no firm D call. This CDR3 spans 12 amino acids. From germline, CDR1 is SQVTM and CDR2 ANQGSEA. The V end lost 7 bases, the J end lost 6 bases, and 15 bases lay between the germline ends. The CDR3 sequence is CSAPFGGPEAFF. The CDR3 bases are TGCAGCGCGCCTTTTGGAGGGCCTGAAGCTTTCTTT.

This clonotype has a count of ten or more. The chain employs TRBV28 and TRBJ2-1; D is unresolved. The V gene lost 7 bases and the J gene lost 1 base, with 17 bases spanning the gap. CDR1 and CDR2 (germline): MDHEN, SYDVKM. The CDR3 is 16 amino acids. CDR3 region: CASISGWTVSYNEQFF. The CDR3 DNA reads TGTGCCAGCATATCAGGATGGACCGTTTCCTACAATGAGCAGTTCTTC. The variable domain in full, with the rest retrieved from reference TRBV28 and TRBJ2-1, is DVKVTQSSRYLVKRTGEKVFLECVQDMDHENMFWYRQDPGLGLRLIYFSYDVKMKEKGDIPEGYSVSREKKERFSLILESASTNQTSMYLCASISGWTVSYNEQFFGPGTRLTVL.

The chain couples TRBV12-3 or TRBV12-4 to TRBJ2-1, with D maybe TRBD1 (5 bases). The length of the CDR3 is 12 residues. The ends were cut back, 6 bases at V and 5 bases at J, with 8 bases in the middle. The CDR3 coding sequence is TGTGCCAGCAGGGGGCGAGACAATGAGCAGTTCTTC. This encodes CASRGRDNEQFF.

This sequence joins TRBV29-1 and TRBJ1-2, with D possibly TRBD1 on 6 matching bases. The V end lost 7 bases, the J end lost 4 bases, and 16 bases lay between the germline ends. The germline V gene encodes CDR1 SQVTM and CDR2 ANQGSEA. The CDR3 is made up of 13 amino acids. CDR3 sequence reads: CSASDSGAYGYTF. In DNA, the CDR3 is TGCAGCGCTAGCGATTCGGGGGCCTATGGCTACACCTTC.

In its sample, this clonotype was seen a few times. V is TRBV7-8 and J is TRBJ2-3; TRBD1 matches at 10 bases. CDR1 and CDR2 (germline): SGHVS, FQNEAQ. This CDR3 is built from 15 residues. V lost 5 bases to trimming and J lost 4 bases; unmatched junction nucleotides: 6. As DNA, the CDR3 is TGTGCCAGCAGCGATGACAGGGGGCGGGCAGATACGCAGTATTTT. Its protein is CASSDDRGRADTQYF. Variable domain in full (rest from reference TRBV7-8 and TRBJ2-3): GAGVSQSPRYKVAKRGQDVALRCDPISGHVSLFWYQQALGQGPEFLTYFQNEAQLDKSGLPSDRFFAERPEGSVSTLKIQRTQQEDSAVYLCASSDDRGRADTQYFGPGTRLTVL.

This clonotype was observed a single time. V usage is TRBV5-1 and J usage is TRBJ1-1; 7 bases map to TRBD1. The CDR3 has 14 residues. The germline V gene encodes CDR1 SGHRS and CDR2 YFSETQ. Unmatched junction bases numbered 9, after V lost 3 bases and J lost 7 bases. DNA for the CDR3: TGCGCCAGCAGCTCCCAAGGACAGGTCGTTGAAGCTTTCTTT. Protein: CASSSQGQVVEAFF.

As concerns this clonotype: The junction differs from germline at one of its ends, possibly a read error. The chain couples TRBV3-1 to TRBJ2-1; the match to TRBD2 covers 12 bases. CDR3 length: 16 residues. Germline-derived CDR1 and CDR2 are LGHDT and YNNKEL (reference sequence). CDR3 in amino acids: CASSHGLAGMGHEQFF. CDR3 coding DNA: TGCGCCAGCAGCCATGGACTAGCGGGGATGGGTCATGAGCAGTTCTTC.

The chain is built from TRBV6-2 or TRBV6-3 and TRBJ2-7; D unresolved. Germline CDR1 and CDR2: MNHEY and SVGEGT. V lost 5 bases to trimming and J lost 0 bases, with 8 bases between them. There are 13 residues in the CDR3. The CDR3 sequence is CASSILSSYEQYF. As DNA, the CDR3 is TGTGCCAGCAGTATCTTGAGCTCCTACGAGCAGTACTTC.

The chain recombines TRBV7-9 with TRBJ1-6, with 7 nucleotides matching TRBD1. The CDR3 is 15 amino acids. Germline V CDR1 and CDR2: SEHNR, FQNEAQ (reference sequence). The V gene end was trimmed by 6 bases and the J gene end by 7 bases; junction bases not matched to a gene: 9. DNA of the CDR3: TGTGCCAGCAGTAGACAGGGATCGTCAAATTCACCCCTCCACTTT. This gives the protein CASSRQGSSNSPLHF.

In its sample, this clonotype was seen a few times. V and J are TRBV20-1 and TRBJ2-1; D possibly corresponds to TRBD1 (6 bases). V was trimmed by 6 bases and J by 2 bases, leaving 14 bases between them. The CDR3 extends over 14 amino acids. Germline-derived CDR1 and CDR2 are DFQATT and SNEGSKA (reference sequence). The CDR3 DNA reads TGCAGTGCAAACGACAGGTCCCCCTACAATGAGCAGTTCTTC. Protein: CSANDRSPYNEQFF.

This clonotype was detected only a few times. The chain joins TRBV14 to TRBJ2-5; D is possibly TRBD2 (5 bases). Germline assignment: CDR1 SGHDN and CDR2 FVKESK. Trimming took 5 bases from V and 4 from J, leaving 14 bases between them. The CDR3 is 14 amino acids. CDR3: CASSAQTTAETQYF. The CDR3 coding sequence is TGTGCCAGCAGCGCCCAGACTACGGCAGAGACCCAGTACTTC. Full variable domain (rest looked up from reference TRBV14 and TRBJ2-5): EAGVTQFPSHSVIEKGQTVTLRCDPISGHDNLYWYRRVMGKEIKFLLHFVKESKQDESGMPNNRFLAERTGGTYSTLKVQPAELEDSGVYFCASSAQTTAETQYFGPGTRLLVL.

The J gene is TRBJ2-3, the V gene TRBV29-1, with 12 bases lining up with TRBD1. This CDR3 is built from 16 residues. V shed 4 bases, J shed 2 bases, and the junction held 7 bases outside the gene matches. Germline CDR1 reads SQVTM; CDR2 reads ANQGSEA. The CDR3 loop is CSVVGDRGRNTDTQYF. The DNA of the CDR3 is TGCAGCGTTGTGGGGGACAGGGGGCGCAACACAGATACGCAGTATTTT.

At least ten counts were recorded for this clonotype. The junction departs from germline at one end; a sequencing error may be responsible. The genes are TRBV5-1 and TRBJ2-1; D remains unclear. Germline V gene data show CDR1 as SGHRS and CDR2 as YFSETQ. The CDR3 has 12 amino acids. The CDR3 nucleotides are TGTGCCAGCAGCTTAGTAGTTGGTGAGCAGTTCTTC. It encodes CASSLVVGEQFF.

The chain employs TRBV7-2 and TRBJ2-7; D unclear. Germline CDR1 SGHTA, CDR2 FQGNSA. The V gene lost 5 bases and the J gene lost 6 bases, with 14 bases spanning the gap. The CDR3 sequence is 13 residues long. The CDR3 bases are TGTGCCAGCAGCGCGCGATACGCTAGCGAGCAGTACTTC. It is translated as CASSARYASEQYF.

The rearrangement links TRBV10-1 to TRBJ1-2; 9 bases align to TRBD1. The CDR3 has 17 residues. Germline CDR1 reads WNHNN; CDR2 reads SYGVQD (reference sequence). After removal of 10 bases from V and 2 bases from J, the junction contained 17 bases not matched to a gene. CDR3: CATLLRDRAYPNYGYTF. The CDR3 nucleotides are TGCGCCACTCTACTCCGGGACAGGGCGTACCCCAACTATGGCTACACCTTC.

This clonotype has just a few counts. The rearrangement joins TRBV4-2 to TRBJ2-5; perhaps TRBD2 as D (5 bases). V was shortened by 0 bases and J by 5 bases, with 13 bases between the two germline ends. CDR1 is LGHNA, CDR2 YNFKEQ, per germline. The CDR3 is 15 amino acids. CDR3 DNA: TGTGCCAGCAGCCAAGATCGAGCTAGGGAGGAGACCCAGTACTTC. As protein: CASSQDRAREETQYF.

This clonotype has only a few counts. This CDR3 reads CASSLRTSGIQETQYF. Here the CDR3 DNA reads TGTGCCAGCAGCCTTCGGACTAGCGGGATTCAAGAGACCCAGTACTTC. The chain uses TRBV7-8 and TRBJ2-5, with TRBD2 matching over 12 bases. CDR1 is SGHVS and CDR2 is FQNEAQ in the germline V gene. Trimming cost V 5 bases and J 2 bases; bases outside gene matches: 6. The CDR3 covers 16 residues.

V is TRBV5-5 and J is TRBJ2-3, with TRBD2 matching over 11 bases. The CDR3 is 19 amino acids. V dropped 4 bases and J dropped 2; count of bases not matched to a gene: 15. Germline V gene lookup returns CDR1 SGHKS and CDR2 YYEKEE (reference sequence). The CDR3 bases are TGTGCCAGCAGCCTAACTCCAGGCGGGACTAGCGGTACCACAGATACGCAGTATTTT. Translation: CASSLTPGGTSGTTDTQYF.

The rearrangement joins TRBV2 to TRBJ2-3; either TRBD1 or TRBD2 may supply D (5 bases each). Trimming shortened V by 6 bases and J by 3 bases, and 16 bases separated the two germline ends. CDR3 length: 15 amino acids. Germline lookup yields CDR1 SNHLY and CDR2 FYNNEI. The CDR3 sequence is CASRERGLGTDTQYF. CDR3 sequence (DNA): TGTGCCAGCAGGGAGAGGGGCCTGGGGACAGATACGCAGTATTTT.

This clonotype has a handful of counts. The chain links TRBV11-3 to TRBJ2-7; 9 bases are shared with TRBD1. There are 14 residues in the CDR3. The V gene end was trimmed by 5 bases and the J gene end by 5 bases; junction bases not matched to a gene: 7. The germline CDR1 and CDR2 sequences are SGHNT and YENEEA. The CDR3 loop reads CASSHTGGVDEQYF. The CDR3 DNA follows: TGTGCCAGCAGCCATACAGGGGGCGTCGACGAGCAGTACTTC.

The chain has TRBV29-1 and TRBJ1-2; tentatively, D is TRBD1 (5 bases). Trimming stripped 4 bases from V and 5 bases from J, with 11 bases between. The CDR3 is made up of 12 amino acids. Germline V CDR1 and CDR2: SQVTM, ANQGSEA. The CDR3 region is CSVAGREYGYTF. The DNA of the CDR3 is TGCAGCGTTGCAGGCAGGGAATATGGCTACACCTTC.

This clonotype was observed many times. This CDR3 reads CASSPQGKETQYF. CDR3 nucleotide sequence: TGTGCCAGCAGTCCACAGGGGAAGGAGACCCAGTACTTC. The chain combines TRBV27 with TRBJ2-5; 7 bases line up with TRBD1. This CDR3 has 13 amino acids. Germline trimming cut 5 bases from V and 5 bases from J; bases unmatched to any gene: 5. Germline V lookup: CDR1 MNHEY, CDR2 SMNVEV (reference sequence).

The gene calls are TRBV7-9 and TRBJ1-1; D is unclear. V was cut by 4 bases and J by 7 bases, with 13 bases left in between. Germline CDR1 and CDR2: SEHNR and FQNEAQ (reference sequence). The CDR3 covers 13 residues. CDR3 coding DNA: TGTGCCAGCAGCTCAGAATGGGGTGTTGAAGCTTTCTTT. Encoded protein: CASSSEWGVEAFF.

This chain links TRBV3-1 with TRBJ2-4; D is unresolved. The J call is uncertain, as TRBJ2-7 better fits the DNA end. Germline values: CDR1 LGHDT, CDR2 YNNKEL (reference sequence). This CDR3 contains 14 residues. For the CDR3, the DNA is TGTGCCAGCAGCCACGCCGCTACCTTGTACGAGCAGTACTTC. Amino acid sequence: CASSHAATLYEQYF.

In its sample, this clonotype was seen many times. The chain employs TRBV4-1 and TRBJ2-7, with TRBD2 identical over 9 bases. With V trimmed by 0 bases and J by 1 base, 7 bases remained unmatched. Germline CDR1 MGHRA, CDR2 YSYEKL. This CDR3 has 17 amino acids. Written as DNA, the CDR3 is TGCGCCAGCAGCCAAGAAAATTTCCTAGCGGGGTCCTACGAGCAGTACTTC. It is translated as CASSQENFLAGSYEQYF.

This chain links TRBV2 with TRBJ2-5; D not certain. V was pared by 6 bases and J by 11 bases, with 13 bases between. The CDR3 spans 11 residues. CDR1 and CDR2 (germline): SNHLY, FYNNEI. The CDR3 DNA is TGTGCCAGCAGAGAATCCTACGGGCAGTACTTC. It is translated as CASRESYGQYF.